The 27 T cell receptor beta chains presented below share a single source sample, sequenced in a study of blood T cells in healthy people across ages. A second roughly 6 to 11 cycle PCR used barcoded and J-beta primers. TCRdb fed the 5' RACE reads into MiXCR, producing one record per CDR3 protein. The table lists fewer than 2 million distinct CDR3 sequences, 30% to 40% of them singletons. Sequencing input: blood. These TCRs come from a human donor in good health.

In its sample, this clonotype was seen a few times. J is TRBJ2-1 and V is TRBV3-1; 8 bases are shared with TRBD2. CDR3 size: 14 residues. The V segment lost 6 bases and the J segment 3 bases; nucleotides outside the gene matches: 4. Germline V gene data show CDR1 as LGHDT and CDR2 as YNNKEL (reference sequence). CDR3 sequence reads: CASRGGGYYNEQFF. The CDR3, as DNA: TGTGCCAGCAGAGGCGGGGGGTACTACAATGAGCAGTTCTTC.

The chain is built from TRBV7-9 and TRBJ1-5; the D is unclear. V lost 8 bases and J 3 bases, leaving 14 bases between the germline ends. The V gene's germline CDR1 is SEHNR and CDR2 FQNEAQ (reference sequence). This CDR3 region has 14 residues. The CDR3 DNA is TGTGCCAGCCCGCGTAGGGTATTCAATCAGCCCCAGCATTTT. It specifies CASPRRVFNQPQHF.

This clonotype was counted only a few times. The J gene is TRBJ1-1, the V gene TRBV29-1; 9 bases fit TRBD1. Germline assignment: CDR1 SQVTM and CDR2 ANQGSEA. The CDR3 is 14 residues long. V was clipped by 4 bases and J by 5 bases; unmatched bases: 8. CDR3 residues: CSVGQGVLGTEAFF. CDR3 sequence (DNA): TGCAGCGTTGGACAGGGGGTCCTAGGGACTGAAGCTTTCTTT. Together with reference TRBV29-1 and TRBJ1-1, the CDR3 gives the full variable domain: SAVISQKPSRDICQRGTSLTIQCQVDSQVTMMFWYRQQPGQSLTLIATANQGSEATYESGFVIDKFPISRPNLTFSTLTVSNMSPEDSSIYLCSVGQGVLGTEAFFGQGTRLTVV.

This rearrangement joins TRBV20-1 to TRBJ2-3, with a tentative D call TRBD2 (6 bases). V was pared by 1 base and J by 2 bases, with 19 bases between. The length of the CDR3 is 17 residues. CDR1 is DFQATT, CDR2 SNEGSKA, per germline (reference sequence). The CDR3: CSARVFGSGGTTDTQYF. In DNA, the CDR3 is TGCAGTGCTAGAGTCTTTGGCTCGGGCGGGACCACAGATACGCAGTATTTT.

This CDR3 reads CSVEDQGEVYGYTF. The CDR3 DNA is TGCAGCGTTGAAGACCAGGGAGAAGTCTATGGCTACACCTTC. The chain links TRBV29-1 to TRBJ1-2; D might be TRBD1 (5 bases). V was clipped by 0 bases and J by 4 bases, with 12 bases between them. CDR3 size: 14 residues. CDR1 SQVTM and CDR2 ANQGSEA come from the germline V gene.

This clonotype has a handful of counts. V usage is TRBV7-9 and J usage is TRBJ2-5; 7 positions match TRBD2. The ends lost 1 base at V and 1 base at J; junction bases unmatched: 6. The germline V gene encodes CDR1 SEHNR and CDR2 FQNEAQ (reference sequence). This CDR3 is built from 16 residues. The CDR3 protein is CASSLEGTTRQETQYF. CDR3 bases: TGTGCCAGCAGCTTAGAAGGGACTACTCGCCAAGAGACCCAGTACTTC. Complete variable domain (other parts from reference TRBV7-9 and TRBJ2-5): DTGVSQNPRHKITKRGQNVTFRCDPISEHNRLYWYRQTLGQGPEFLTYFQNEAQLEKSRLLSDRFSAERPKGSFSTLEIQRTEQGDSAMYLCASSLEGTTRQETQYFGPGTRLLVL.

This CDR3 reads CASSEFGSSTDTQYF. The DNA of the CDR3 is TGTGCCAGCAGTGAATTCGGCAGTAGCACAGATACGCAGTATTTT. V and J are TRBV25-1 and TRBJ2-3; the D is unclear. The CDR3 contains 15 residues. V was clipped by 1 base and J by 0 bases, with 8 bases between them. The germline CDR1 and CDR2 sequences are MGHDK and SYGVNS.

The chain couples TRBV28 to TRBJ1-2; 8 bases are a match to TRBD1. This CDR3 has 16 residues. V lost 2 bases, J lost 4 bases, and 9 bases stayed unmatched. Per the germline V gene, CDR1 is MDHEN and CDR2 is SYDVKM. The CDR3 sequence is CASSLRGTGGGYGYTF. CDR3 bases: TGTGCCAGCAGTTTAAGGGGGACAGGCGGTGGCTATGGCTACACCTTC.

This rearrangement joins TRBV11-3 to TRBJ2-3; D not resolved. Germline lookup yields CDR1 SGHNT and CDR2 YENEEA. The CDR3 has 14 residues. Deletions cut 0 bases from V and 8 bases from J, with 12 bases between. CDR3 loop: CASSLDPTRATQYF. The CDR3, as DNA: TGTGCCAGCAGCTTAGATCCCACAAGGGCTACGCAGTATTTT. Together with reference TRBV11-3 and TRBJ2-3, the CDR3 gives the full variable domain: EAGVVQSPRYKIIEKKQPVAFWCNPISGHNTLYWYLQNLGQGPELLIRYENEEAVDDSQLPKDRFSAERLKGVDSTLKIQPAELGDSAVYLCASSLDPTRATQYFGPGTRLTVL.

V gene TRBV6-6 combines with J gene TRBJ1-5; D is unclear. Trimming stripped 2 bases from V and 0 bases from J, with 8 bases between. Germline V lookup: CDR1 MNHNY, CDR2 SVGAGI (reference sequence). The CDR3 has 15 residues. Written as DNA, the CDR3 is TGTGCCAGCAGTTACGTTGTGGTTAGCAATCAGCCCCAGCATTTT. Encoded protein: CASSYVVVSNQPQHF.

This clonotype was seen more than once but under ten times. The chain recombines TRBV29-1 with TRBJ2-3; TRBD2 matches at 7 bases. The CDR3 is 10 amino acids. CDR1 is SQVTM, CDR2 ANQGSEA, per germline. V gave up 4 bases and J gave up 11 bases; unmatched junction bases: 3. Here the CDR3 reads CSVGGGGQYF. The CDR3 nucleotides are TGCAGCGTTGGGGGCGGGGGGCAGTATTTT.

The rearrangement uses TRBV5-1 and TRBJ1-1; the match to TRBD1 covers 12 bases. The CDR3 runs 16 residues. Germline V lookup: CDR1 SGHRS, CDR2 YFSETQ. Trimming cost V 3 bases and J 5 bases; bases outside gene matches: 8. CDR3 DNA sequence: TGCGCCAGCAGCTGGACCGGGACAGGGGGCCGGACTGAAGCTTTCTTT. Translating it yields CASSWTGTGGRTEAFF.

This clonotype was detected once. The rearrangement joins TRBV5-1 to TRBJ1-2, with TRBD1 matching over 10 bases. Germline CDR1 reads SGHRS; CDR2 reads YFSETQ. V lost 0 bases, J lost 8 bases, and 7 bases stayed unmatched. This CDR3 is 15 amino acids long. DNA for the CDR3: TGCGCCAGCAGCTTGGCCCCGGGACAGGGGACAGGCTACACCTTC. Its translation: CASSLAPGQGTGYTF.

The chain links TRBV20-1 to TRBJ2-5, with 13 positions matching TRBD2. Germline loops: CDR1 DFQATT, CDR2 SNEGSKA (reference sequence). This CDR3 region has 17 residues. With 6 bases clipped from V and 2 bases from J, the junction kept 12 bases outside the gene matches. CDR3 DNA: TGCAGTGCCCGCCCGACTAGCGGGGGGCCGAGACAAGAGACCCAGTACTTC. This translates into CSARPTSGGPRQETQYF.

This chain links TRBV5-1 with TRBJ2-2, with D possibly matching TRBD1 (5 bases). CDR3 size: 15 residues. V was cut by 0 bases and J by 2 bases, with 8 bases left in between. Per germline, CDR1 SGHRS and CDR2 YFSETQ. CDR3 residues: CASSLGDSNTGELFF. CDR3 nucleotide sequence: TGCGCCAGCAGCTTGGGTGACAGCAACACCGGGGAGCTGTTTTTT. The whole variable domain, remainder taken from reference TRBV5-1 and TRBJ2-2, is KAGVTQTPRYLIKTRGQQVTLSCSPISGHRSVSWYQQTPGQGLQFLFEYFSETQRNKGNFPGRFSGRQFSNSRSEMNVSTLELGDSALYLCASSLGDSNTGELFFGEGSRLTVL.

Only a few counts were recorded for this clonotype. This chain joins TRBV20-1 and TRBJ2-1; no reliable D call. Germline CDR1 DFQATT, CDR2 SNEGSKA (reference sequence). V dropped 2 bases and J dropped 3 bases, with 17 bases sitting between them. The CDR3 contains 16 residues. In DNA, the CDR3 is TGCAGTGCTAGAATAGTTTGGGCACCAGGCTACAATGAGCAGTTCTTC. Protein sequence: CSARIVWAPGYNEQFF.

This chain joins TRBV4-2 and TRBJ2-5; TRBD2 might be the D (5 bases). The better agreement between TRBJ2-7 and the DNA end casts doubt on the J call. Looked up from germline, CDR1 is LGHNA and CDR2 is YNFKEQ. The CDR3 contains 20 residues. The CDR3, as DNA: TGTGCCAGCAGCCAAGTCGCGGTGGGGTGTTCGAAGGCGGGTATCTGCGAGCAGTACTTC. Its protein product is CASSQVAVGCSKAGICEQYF.

This sequence joins TRBV10-3 and TRBJ1-2; D ambiguous. V lost 0 bases, J lost 7 bases, and 9 bases lay in between. This CDR3 has 13 residues. Germline V gives CDR1 ENHRY, CDR2 SYGVKD. Here the CDR3 reads CAISESAGGGYTF. In DNA form, the CDR3 reads TGTGCCATCAGTGAGTCTGCAGGAGGTGGCTACACCTTC.

The chain joins TRBV28 to TRBJ2-5; TRBD2 might be the D (6 bases). CDR3 length equals 14 residues. Between the trimmed V and J ends, which lost 6 bases and 1 base, there was a span of 12 bases. CDR1 and CDR2 from the germline V gene are MDHEN and SYDVKM. The CDR3 protein is CASRPGLIQETQYF. CDR3 DNA: TGTGCCAGCAGGCCGGGACTGATCCAAGAGACCCAGTACTTC.

The J gene is TRBJ2-5, the V gene TRBV4-3; 11 bases are a match to TRBD2. Germline loops: CDR1 LGHNA, CDR2 YSLEER. The CDR3 loop spans 17 amino acids. Unmatched junction bases numbered 6, after V lost 1 base and J lost 2 bases. Here the CDR3 DNA reads TGCGCCAGCAGCCAAGTTCTAGCGGGGGGCCTACAAGAGACCCAGTACTTC. Its protein is CASSQVLAGGLQETQYF.

V gene TRBV28 combines with J gene TRBJ1-6; TRBD1 matches at 10 bases. This CDR3 comprises 15 residues. Germline lookup yields CDR1 MDHEN and CDR2 SYDVKM. With V trimmed by 6 bases and J by 7 bases, 6 bases remained unmatched. CDR3 nucleotide sequence: TGTGCCAGCAGCGAACCGGGACAGGGGAATTCACCCCTCCACTTT. Protein sequence: CASSEPGQGNSPLHF.

This clonotype has only a few counts. This chain uses TRBV7-8 with TRBJ2-7; maybe TRBD2 (6 bases). The V gene's germline CDR1 is SGHVS and CDR2 FQNEAQ. CDR3 size: 15 residues. V was trimmed by 5 bases and J by 3 bases, leaving 17 bases between them. CDR3 region: CASSLGGAAFYEQYF. The CDR3 DNA sequence: TGTGCCAGCAGCCTCGGAGGGGCTGCTTTCTACGAGCAGTACTTC.

The rearrangement joins TRBV11-2 to TRBJ2-7; possibly TRBD1 for D (6 bases). The germline V and J ends were trimmed by 1 base and 5 bases, with 24 bases remaining between them. The CDR3 extends over 18 amino acids. Germline CDR1 reads SGHAT; CDR2 reads FQNNGV. The CDR3 nucleotides are TGTGCCAGCAGCTTAGGACACCGAGCCCGACAGGCAAAGGACGAGCAGTACTTC. This sequence encodes CASSLGHRARQAKDEQYF.

The chain has TRBV6-2 or TRBV6-3 and TRBJ1-2, with D hard to call. V was clipped by 5 bases and J by 4 bases, with 11 bases between them. Looked up from germline, CDR1 is MNHEY and CDR2 is SVGEGT. CDR3 length equals 13 residues. Here the CDR3 reads CASSDAAPYGYTF. The CDR3 DNA is TGTGCCAGCAGTGATGCGGCTCCCTATGGCTACACCTTC.

There are many counts of this clonotype. The gene calls are TRBV7-8 and TRBJ2-7; D tentatively reads TRBD1 or TRBD2 (6 bases each). Germline V CDR1 and CDR2: SGHVS, FQNEAQ. Trimming took 5 bases from V and 3 from J, leaving 17 bases between them. CDR3 length: 15 residues. CDR3 sequence reads: CASSPTAGGLYEQYF. DNA for the CDR3: TGTGCCAGCAGCCCGACCGCCGGGGGCCTCTACGAGCAGTACTTC.

This clonotype was counted ten times or more. This chain links TRBV20-1 with TRBJ2-3, with 15 bases fitting TRBD2. This CDR3 spans 18 amino acids. Germline V lookup: CDR1 DFQATT, CDR2 SNEGSKA (reference sequence). With 1 base clipped from V and 2 bases from J, the junction kept 7 bases outside the gene matches. The CDR3 DNA sequence: TGCAGTGCTAGAGGGAGGACTAGCGGGGGGGTCCTCACAGATACGCAGTATTTT. Protein: CSARGRTSGGVLTDTQYF.

The chain recombines TRBV9 with TRBJ1-2, with D possibly being TRBD1 (5 bases). This CDR3 spans 14 amino acids. In germline, CDR1 is SGDLS, CDR2 YYNGEE. The V end was cut by 4 bases, the J end by 4 bases, with 14 bases between. CDR3 nucleotides: TGTGCCAGCAGCTCCCCCTTGGGGGGCTATGGCTACACCTTC. Encoded protein: CASSSPLGGYGYTF.